A selection of T cell receptor beta chains follows, all from one sample in a study of regulatory T cells in long-lasting Graves disease. TCRdb ran MiXCR on the multiplex PCR reads and lists one entry per CDR3 protein. The data contain roughly 300,000 distinct CDR3 sequences, around 23% of them singletons. The sample consisted of peripheral blood mononuclear cells (PBMCs), taken when the disease was refractory, from a patient treated with antithyroid drugs. The receptors were sampled from a female donor with Graves disease. Both conserved end residues are part of each CDR3. D genes are given only for firm matches. Expanded clones are given a class, and other clones once, few, many or no size at all.

V	size	J	D	DNA	CDR3
TRBV15	-	TRBJ1-5	-	TGTGCCACCAGCAGTGAAGGCCAGCCCCAGCATTTT	CATSSEGQPQHF
TRBV28	many	TRBJ1-2	-	TGTGCCAGCAGTCCTCGACAGGTCTATGGCTACACCTTC	CASSPRQVYGYTF
TRBV7-8	many	TRBJ2-5	TRBD1	TGTGCCAGCAGCCCCGCCCGTTGGACAGGGAGACAAGAGACCCAGTACTTC	CASSPARWTGRQETQYF
TRBV5-1	-	TRBJ2-5	TRBD1	TGCGCCAGCAGCGCTCTACAGGGGGCAGAGACCCAGCACTTC	CASSALQGAETQHF
TRBV7-2	-	TRBJ2-2	-	TGTGCCAGCTCTCTCGTCTTGGCGAACACCGGGGAGCTGTTTTTT	CASSLVLANTGELFF
TRBV7-2	many	TRBJ2-7	TRBD1	TGTGCCAGCAGCCCCGGACAGGGGAGAGAGCAGTACTTC	CASSPGQGREQYF
TRBV3-1	many	TRBJ1-2	-	TGTGCCAGCAGCCATGGTGGTGGGCCCTATGGCTACACCTTC	CASSHGGGPYGYTF
TRBV20-1	-	TRBJ2-7	TRBD2	TGCAGTGCTTTGGAGCGGGACTACGAGCAGTACTTC	CSALERDYEQYF
TRBV5-1	few	TRBJ1-4	TRBD1	TGCGCCAGCAGCTCTGGACCCCAGGGGGCGAAGTTTTTT	CASSSGPQGAKFF
TRBV4-2	-	TRBJ2-7	TRBD1	TGTGCCAGCAGCCCCCCAGGGGGCTCCCTATCCTACGAGCAGTACTTC	CASSPPGGSLSYEQYF
TRBV5-4	-	TRBJ2-7	-	TGTGCCAGCAGCTTGGTTGGGCGGTCCCTGGACGAGCAGTACTTC	CASSLVGRSLDEQYF
TRBV29-1	-	TRBJ1-1	TRBD1	TGCAGCGTTGACGTGGGGGGGGACAGGGGGCAGGAATACACTGAAGCTTTCTTT	CSVDVGGDRGQEYTEAFF
TRBV12-5	-	TRBJ2-3	TRBD2	TGTGCTAGTGGTTTGGGGCTAGCGGGAGTTATGGATACGCAGTATTTT	CASGLGLAGVMDTQYF
TRBV28	many	TRBJ2-7	TRBD1	TGTGCCAGCAGTGGACAGGGGGCTCCCTCCTACGAGCAGTACTTC	CASSGQGAPSYEQYF
TRBV2	many	TRBJ2-5	-	TGTGCCAGCAGTGATGGGGGGTTCCAAGAGACCCAGTACTTC	CASSDGGFQETQYF
TRBV2	many	TRBJ1-5	-	TGTGCCAGCAAAGGGGGATGGGATCAGCCCCAGCATTTT	CASKGGWDQPQHF
TRBV5-1	-	TRBJ2-7	-	TGCGCCAGCAGCTTAGGCTATCCGGCCTCCTACGAGCAGTACTTC	CASSLGYPASYEQYF
TRBV10-2	-	TRBJ1-1	TRBD1	TGCGCCAGCAGTGAGGTAGGACAGGGGAATTTTGGACGAGCTTTCTTT	CASSEVGQGNFGRAFF
TRBV6-2/TRBV6-3	few	TRBJ1-1	-	TGTGCCAGCAGTTACTCGAGCCTAAACACTGAAGCTTTCTTT	CASSYSSLNTEAFF
TRBV30	-	TRBJ1-1	TRBD1	TGTGCCTGGAGTGTACCGTCAGGGGGGTGGGCTGAAGCTTTCTTT	CAWSVPSGGWAEAFF
TRBV20-1	many	TRBJ2-7	-	TGCAGTGTAGATAGCGGAGGGAACTACGAGCAGTACTTC	CSVDSGGNYEQYF
TRBV5-6	many	TRBJ1-2	-	TGTGCCAGCAGCTTTACGACTTTATCTGGGGACTATGGCTACACCTTC	CASSFTTLSGDYGYTF
TRBV18	many	TRBJ2-5	-	TGTGCCAGCTCAGCCGGACGAGTCCAAGAGACCCAGTACTTC	CASSAGRVQETQYF
TRBV28	many	TRBJ2-2	TRBD2	TGTGCCAGCAGTTTGCCCCGGGACTACTACATTAACACCGGGGAGCTGTTTTTT	CASSLPRDYYINTGELFF
TRBV2	-	TRBJ2-5	TRBD2	TGTGCCAGCAGTACCGGGACTAGTCCGGAGACCCAGTACTTC	CASSTGTSPETQYF
TRBV7-2	few	TRBJ1-5	-	TGTGCCAGCAGCTTAGGGACAGCCGTAAATCAGCCCCAGCATTTT	CASSLGTAVNQPQHF
TRBV19	-	TRBJ1-2	TRBD1	TGTGCCAGTAGTGGAACACGGGACAGCTATGGCTACACCTTC	CASSGTRDSYGYTF
TRBV11-2	many	TRBJ2-7	-	TGTGCCAGCAGCTCCCTCAGAGGAGCTACGAACGAGCAGTACTTC	CASSSLRGATNEQYF
TRBV20-1	few	TRBJ2-7	TRBD2	TGCAGTGCTCTCCCGGATGCGGGAGCTACGTACGAGCAGTACTTC	CSALPDAGATYEQYF
TRBV12-3/TRBV12-4	many	TRBJ2-5	TRBD1	TGTGCCAGCGCCATGACAGGGGGAGAGACCCAGTACTTC	CASAMTGGETQYF
TRBV18	-	TRBJ2-7	-	TGTGCCAGCTCACCACCGGTGGCCCGGTACGAGCAGTACTTC	CASSPPVARYEQYF
TRBV5-1	-	TRBJ2-7	TRBD1	TGCGCCAGCAGCTTGGCCGTGACAGGGGGACACTACGAGCAGTACTTC	CASSLAVTGGHYEQYF
TRBV7-2	-	TRBJ1-1	TRBD1	TGTGCCAGCAGCCCCAGACAGGGGGGAGCTTTCTTT	CASSPRQGGAFF
TRBV10-2	-	TRBJ2-2	TRBD2	TGCGCCAGCAGTGAGTCGGGCGGGAGTAGCACCGGGGAGCTGTTTTTT	CASSESGGSSTGELFF
TRBV28	many	TRBJ2-7	TRBD1	TGTGCCAGCAGGTGGACAGGCTACGAGCAGTACTTC	CASRWTGYEQYF
TRBV25-1	-	TRBJ2-1	-	TGTGCCAGCAGTGACCGTCAGACAGGAAGTAATGAGCAGTTCTTC	CASSDRQTGSNEQFF
TRBV7-2	many	TRBJ2-2	-	TGTGCCAGCAGCTTAGCCAGGGTTGGCGCCGGGGAGCTGTTTTTT	CASSLARVGAGELFF
TRBV7-9	-	TRBJ1-4	-	TGTGCCAGCACCCGGCTAGTGGGGACTAATGAAAAACTGTTTTTT	CASTRLVGTNEKLFF
TRBV12-3/TRBV12-4	many	TRBJ2-4	TRBD2	TGTGCCAGCAGTTCCCCGCGACTAGCCATCAACATTCAGTACTTC	CASSSPRLAINIQYF
TRBV27	many	TRBJ2-7	TRBD1	TGTGCCAGCAGCCCGGGACAGCTCTACGAGCAGTACTTC	CASSPGQLYEQYF
TRBV6-1	many	TRBJ2-4	TRBD2	TGTGCCAGCAGCTTCCGCGGGACTAGCGAAATAGCCAAAAACATTCAGTACTTC	CASSFRGTSEIAKNIQYF
TRBV6-9	-	TRBJ2-7	-	TGTGCCAGCAGTTACTTAGGGAACGAGCAGTACTTC	CASSYLGNEQYF
TRBV19	-	TRBJ2-7	TRBD2	TGTGCCAGTAGTATACGCGGGAGCCTCCTCTACGAGCAGTACTTC	CASSIRGSLLYEQYF